Listed below are T cell receptor beta chains from one sample, sequenced in a study of blood T cell repertoires in COVID-19. Some clones are missing from TCRdb's copy, which holds only in-frame ones; the method was immunoSEQ multiplex PCR. The table records 170,000 or so clones, nearly 90% of them present only once. Input material: peripheral blood. These receptors all come from a man between 18 and 35 years old who had recovered from COVID-19. Both conserved end residues are part of each CDR3. The D gene is left open where the match is weak. Only some rows state a clone size, as once, few, many or a class for expanded clones.

j_gene | d_gene | abundance | v_gene | CDR3nt | CDR3aa
TRBJ1-1 | . | . | TRBV12-3/TRBV12-4 | TGTGCCAGCACCACCTTCCGGGGAACTGAAGCTTTCTTT | CASTTFRGTEAFF
TRBJ2-7 | . | . | TRBV30 | TGTGCCTGGAGTGTACGCGGGGCCGGCTCCTACGAGCAGTACTTC | CAWSVRGAGSYEQYF
TRBJ2-1 | TRBD2 | . | TRBV24-1 | TGTGCCACCAGTGAGGCTAGCGGTCGAGGGCCAAGTGAGCAGTTCTTC | CATSEASGRGPSEQFF
TRBJ2-5 | TRBD2 | once | TRBV4-3 | TGCGCCAGCAGCCAGGCCCTAGGGACTAGCGGGCTTCAAGAGACCCAGTACTTC | CASSQALGTSGLQETQYF
TRBJ2-7 | TRBD2 | once | TRBV19 | TGTGCCAGTAGTATGAAGGCTAGCGGGGCCTACGAGCAGTACTTC | CASSMKASGAYEQYF
TRBJ2-7 | TRBD2 | few | TRBV19 | TGTGCCAGTAAACAGAGCGGGGCGCGGGAGCAGTACTTC | CASKQSGAREQYF
TRBJ2-7 | . | . | TRBV9 | TGTGCCAGCAGCCCTCTAAGATACGAGCAGTACTTC | CASSPLRYEQYF
TRBJ1-4 | TRBD1 | . | TRBV7-9 | TGTGCCAGCAGCCCCTGGACAGGGGGCGCGACTAATGAAAAACTGTTTTTT | CASSPWTGGATNEKLFF
TRBJ1-4 | TRBD1 | . | TRBV7-9 | TGTGCCAGCAGCCGCGACAGGGGGCTTGGAAAACTGTTTTTT | CASSRDRGLGKLFF
TRBJ1-1 | . | . | TRBV5-1 | TGCGCCAGCAGCTTGGGAGCAGGTATGAACACTGAAGCTTTCTTT | CASSLGAGMNTEAFF
TRBJ1-5 | . | . | TRBV18 | TGTGCCAGCTCACCAGGGGCAGGGGACCAGCCCCAGCATTTT | CASSPGAGDQPQHF
TRBJ1-1 | . | . | TRBV7-2 | TGTGCCAGCAGCTTCCTGTGGGACACCAGTAGTGAAGCTTTCTTT | CASSFLWDTSSEAFF
TRBJ2-3 | TRBD1 | . | TRBV25-1 | TGTGCCAGCAGTGGGACAGGGGCCGGGGAGGGTACGCAGTATTTT | CASSGTGAGEGTQYF
TRBJ1-1 | . | . | TRBV9 | TGTGCCAGCAGCGCAGGACACTTGAACACTGAAGCTTTCTTT | CASSAGHLNTEAFF
TRBJ1-3 | TRBD1 | many | TRBV9 | TGTGCCAGCAGTTATGGGGACAGAGCAATTACGGGAAACACCATATATTTT | CASSYGDRAITGNTIYF
TRBJ1-4 | TRBD1 | . | TRBV28 | TGTGCCAGTCTGCTAGGGGGCAGGGGGCTCGCTAATGAAAAACTGTTTTTT | CASLLGGRGLANEKLFF
TRBJ1-2 | TRBD1 | . | TRBV5-4 | TGTGCCAGCAGCGCCCCGGGACAGCATTATGGCTACACCTTC | CASSAPGQHYGYTF
TRBJ2-2 | TRBD2 | . | TRBV9 | TGTGCCAGCAGCGGAGGAGAGGGACTAGCGCAACCTGACGCGAACACCGGGGAGCTGTTTTTT | CASSGGEGLAQPDANTGELFF
TRBJ2-1 | . | . | TRBV5-4 | TGTGCCAGCAGCTGGGCCTCGGTCAATGAGCAGTTCTTC | CASSWASVNEQFF
TRBJ2-2 | TRBD2 | once | TRBV6-7 | TGTGCCAGCGGGACTAGCGACAACACCGGGGAGCTGTTTTTT | CASGTSDNTGELFF
TRBJ2-1 | TRBD2 | once | TRBV5-6 | TGTGCCAGCACCCCCGAAGGGGAGGGCCCCTACAATGAGCAGTTCTTC | CASTPEGEGPYNEQFF
TRBJ1-1 | . | . | TRBV19 | TGTGCCAGTAGTATAGAGCGACAGATCACCGCTTTCTTT | CASSIERQITAFF
TRBJ2-1 | TRBD2 | . | TRBV15 | TGTGCCACCAGACAGCGGGGATCTGTTAATGAGCAGTTCTTC | CATRQRGSVNEQFF
TRBJ2-1 | TRBD2 | . | TRBV10-3 | TGTGCCATCAGTGAGCGGAGCGGGACTTCCTATGAGCAGTTCTTC | CAISERSGTSYEQFF
TRBJ1-2 | . | . | TRBV12-3/TRBV12-4 | TGTGCCAGCGGGGCTGGCTATGGCTACACCTTC | CASGAGYGYTF
TRBJ2-7 | TRBD1 | . | TRBV18 | TGTGCCAGCTCACAAGACAGGGGCTACGAGCAGTACTTC | CASSQDRGYEQYF
TRBJ2-7 | . | . | TRBV6-6 | TGTGCCAGCAGTACGCGACAGTTCTCCTCCTACGAGCAGTACTTC | CASSTRQFSSYEQYF
TRBJ1-1 | . | . | TRBV25-1 | TGTGCCAGCAGTGAAATGGCGAACACTGAAGCTTTCTTT | CASSEMANTEAFF
TRBJ2-1 | . | . | TRBV29-1 | TGCAGCGTTTTAACTAGCCTGTCCTACAATGAGCAGTTCTTC | CSVLTSLSYNEQFF
TRBJ2-3 | . | many | TRBV14 | TGTGCCAGCAGCCAAGAGAGGGCTAAGCGGTCAGATACGCAGTATTTT | CASSQERAKRSDTQYF
TRBJ2-7 | . | . | TRBV10-3 | TGTGCCATCAGTGAGCGGAGCTCCTACGAGCAGTACTTC | CAISERSSYEQYF
TRBJ1-2 | . | many | TRBV25-1 | TGTGCCAGCAGTATCGGGGGTAACTATGGCTACACCTTC | CASSIGGNYGYTF
TRBJ2-1 | TRBD1 | . | TRBV5-1 | TGCGCCAGCAGCTCCGGGATTCAGGGGGCGATTGAGCAGTTCTTC | CASSSGIQGAIEQFF
TRBJ1-2 | . | . | TRBV10-3 | TGTGCCATCACACAAACCACTAACTATGGCTACACCTTC | CAITQTTNYGYTF
TRBJ1-2 | . | . | TRBV5-6 | TGTGCCAGCAGCAAAGGGACAAACCATTCCCCTTATGGCTACACCTTC | CASSKGTNHSPYGYTF
TRBJ1-2 | . | few | TRBV7-9 | TGTGCCAGCAGCCCTATAACCTTC | CASSPITF
TRBJ2-7 | . | . | TRBV5-1 | TGCGCCAGCAGCTTGACAGGGAGAACCTACGAGCAGTACTTC | CASSLTGRTYEQYF
TRBJ1-3 | . | . | TRBV6-5 | TGTGCCAGCAGCCTAGGAAACACCATATATTTT | CASSLGNTIYF
TRBJ2-3 | TRBD1 | . | TRBV5-1 | TGCGCCAGCAGCCGGGGACAGGCAGGCGGCGATACGCAGTATTTT | CASSRGQAGGDTQYF
TRBJ2-1 | . | . | TRBV5-1 | TGCGCCAGCAGCTTGGCCGACAGGTTTCCGAATGAGCAGTTCTTC | CASSLADRFPNEQFF
TRBJ1-1 | . | . | TRBV11-2 | TGTGCCAGCAGCTCTATGACAGCGTGGAACACTGAAGCTTTCTTT | CASSSMTAWNTEAFF
TRBJ2-5 | . | . | TRBV5-6 | TGTGCCAGCAGCTTGGCGGGGAGAGAGACCCAGTACTTC | CASSLAGRETQYF
TRBJ2-2 | TRBD2 | . | TRBV27 | TGTGCCAGCAGTTTCGGGAGGTACACCGGGGAGCTGTTTTTT | CASSFGRYTGELFF
TRBJ2-1 | TRBD2 | . | TRBV6-4 | TGTGCCAGCAGTGACCGGCGGGAGGGCCAGGTTGAGCAGTTCTTC | CASSDRREGQVEQFF
TRBJ2-1 | . | . | TRBV5-4 | TGTGCCATTACACGGCGGGACTCCTACAATGAGCAGTTCTTC | CAITRRDSYNEQFF
TRBJ1-5 | . | once | TRBV19 | TGTGCCAGTAGTACCAACAGGCTGAATCAGCCCCAGCATTTT | CASSTNRLNQPQHF
TRBJ2-3 | . | . | TRBV7-2 | TGTGCCAGCAGCTGGGGACGGGGGAGAGACACAGATACGCAGTATTTT | CASSWGRGRDTDTQYF
TRBJ1-5 | . | . | TRBV4-1 | TGCGCCAGCAGCCAACACGACACTAGCAATCAGCCCCAGCATTTT | CASSQHDTSNQPQHF
TRBJ1-4 | TRBD1 | . | TRBV3-1/TRBV3-2 | TGTGCCAGCAGCCTCAGGGGGCAGGTTAATGAAAAACTGTTTTTT | CASSLRGQVNEKLFF
TRBJ2-3 | . | . | TRBV18 | TGTGCCAGCTCACTTCTAGAGACAGATACGCAGTATTTT | CASSLLETDTQYF
TRBJ1-2 | . | few | TRBV10-3 | TGTGCCACCGCCCGAGGTTTTGGTAACTATGGCTACACCTTC | CATARGFGNYGYTF
TRBJ2-3 | TRBD2 | . | TRBV9 | TGTGCCAGCAGCGCTAGCGGTAGCACAGATACGCAGTATTTT | CASSASGSTDTQYF